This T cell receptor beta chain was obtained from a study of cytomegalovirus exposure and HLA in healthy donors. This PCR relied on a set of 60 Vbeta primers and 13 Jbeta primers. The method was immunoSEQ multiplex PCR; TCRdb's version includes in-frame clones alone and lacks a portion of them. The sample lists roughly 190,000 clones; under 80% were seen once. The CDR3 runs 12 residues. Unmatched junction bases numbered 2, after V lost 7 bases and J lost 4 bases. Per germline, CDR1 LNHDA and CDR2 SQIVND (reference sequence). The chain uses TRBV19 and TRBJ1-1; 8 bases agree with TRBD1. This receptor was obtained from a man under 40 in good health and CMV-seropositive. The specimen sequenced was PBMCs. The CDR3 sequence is CASKTGGTEAFF. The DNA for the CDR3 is TGTGCCAGTAAAACAGGGGGCACTGAAGCTTTCTTT.